These 31 T cell receptor beta chains were sequenced from one sample in a study of blood T cell repertoires in COVID-19 (dated by TCRdb to the early 2020s). Library construction relied on the immunoSEQ multiplex PCR assay. TCRdb took this table from immuneACCESS and kept in-frame rearrangements with V and J called. Such tables lack part of the clones; where checked against another copy, unresolved V genes explain under half of the gap, and the rest is unexplained. The sample table shows approximately 160,000 clones, and 84% are seen once. The ten largest account for 6% to 9% of the sample. The specimen sequenced was peripheral blood. The origin of the receptors is a middle-aged man who had recovered from COVID-19.

The V gene is TRBV27, the J gene TRBJ2-5; the match to TRBD1 covers 7 bases. The V gene's germline CDR1 is MNHEY and CDR2 SMNVEV (reference sequence). The CDR3 totals 13 residues. V lost 6 bases, J lost 5 bases, and 6 bases stayed unmatched. This chain's CDR3 is CASSLQGDETQYF. CDR3 bases: TGTGCCAGCAGCTTGCAGGGGGACGAGACCCAGTACTTC.

This sequence joins TRBV30 and TRBJ1-2, with TRBD1 identical over 9 bases. V was pared by 4 bases and J by 4 bases, with 4 bases of the junction left unmatched. The CDR3 totals 13 residues. Germline V gene lookup returns CDR1 GTSNPN and CDR2 SVGIG (reference sequence). The DNA of the CDR3 is TGTGCCTGGACCCCGGGACAGGGCTATGGCTACACCTTC. It translates to CAWTPGQGYGYTF.

The chain couples TRBV7-9 to TRBJ2-1, with D perhaps matching TRBD1 (5 bases). Germline V CDR1 and CDR2: SEHNR, FQNEAQ (reference sequence). CDR3 size: 15 residues. Trimming pared 1 base from V and 8 bases from J, leaving 15 bases between. The CDR3 region has the DNA TGTGCCAGCAGCTTAGGCACAGGTGATGTCGATGAGCAGTTCTTC. This gives the protein CASSLGTGDVDEQFF.

The rearrangement joins TRBV4-2 to TRBJ2-3; TRBD1 matches at 8 bases. In germline, CDR1 is LGHNA, CDR2 YNFKEQ. The CDR3 spans 17 residues. V shed 2 bases, J shed 2 bases, and the junction held 9 bases outside the gene matches. CDR3 sequence reads: CASSQSRAGQDTDTQYF. The CDR3 DNA is TGTGCCAGCAGCCAATCTCGGGCGGGACAGGACACAGATACGCAGTATTTT.

The CDR3 loop is CASSSNAGLEETQYF. The CDR3 nucleotides are TGTGCCAGCAGCTCGAACGCGGGACTAGAAGAGACCCAGTACTTC. The genes are TRBV7-3 and TRBJ2-5; 8 positions agree with TRBD2. CDR1 and CDR2 (germline): SGHTA, FQGTGA. Unmatched junction bases numbered 7, after V lost 4 bases and J lost 3 bases. There are 15 residues in the CDR3.

V is TRBV6-6 and J is TRBJ2-1; TRBD2 matches at 7 bases. The CDR3 extends over 11 amino acids. The germline CDR1 and CDR2 sequences are MNHNY and SVGAGI (reference sequence). J lost 9 bases, V lost 4 bases, and 0 bases had no gene match. CDR3 amino acids: CASSWEGEQFF. The CDR3 DNA follows: TGTGCCAGCAGTTGGGAGGGTGAGCAGTTCTTC.

The chain couples TRBV6-5 to TRBJ1-1; unclear D gene. V lost 0 bases to trimming and J lost 8 bases, with 10 bases between them. Per germline, CDR1 MNHEY and CDR2 SVGAGI. The CDR3 runs to 13 residues. CDR3 residues: CASSYSKREEAFF. CDR3 nucleotides: TGTGCCAGCAGTTACTCGAAGCGGGAAGAAGCTTTCTTT.

This rearrangement joins TRBV7-2 to TRBJ1-1, with D unclear. V was shortened by 1 base and J by 3 bases, with 12 bases between the two germline ends. Germline values: CDR1 SGHTA, CDR2 FQGNSA. CDR3 length: 15 residues. CDR3 amino acids: CASSLGSGYDTEAFF. For the CDR3, the DNA is TGTGCCAGCAGCTTAGGATCGGGGTATGACACTGAAGCTTTCTTT.

The rearrangement links TRBV10-2 to TRBJ2-7; 12 bases are a match to TRBD2. Germline V gives CDR1 WSHSY, CDR2 SAAADI. J lost 1 base, V lost 5 bases, and 0 bases had no gene match. The CDR3 runs 14 residues. CDR3 protein: CASSTSGGSYEQYF. The DNA for the CDR3 is TGCGCCAGCAGTACTAGCGGGGGGTCCTACGAGCAGTACTTC.

This chain uses TRBV6-4 with TRBJ2-3; 9 bases map to TRBD2. The CDR3 is made up of 15 amino acids. The V gene's germline CDR1 is MRHNA and CDR2 SNTAGT. Trimming at V came to 5 bases and at J to 3 bases, leaving 6 bases not matched to a gene. The chain's CDR3 is CASSRGGAMTDTQYF. The CDR3 DNA follows: TGTGCCAGCAGTCGCGGGGGGGCCATGACAGATACGCAGTATTTT.

This clone was detected once. The chain employs TRBV18 and TRBJ1-4; 8 bases align to TRBD1. CDR1 and CDR2 (germline): KGHSH, LQKENI. CDR3 length: 15 residues. The V and J ends lost 2 bases and 8 bases, in that order; junction bases with no gene match: 7. For the CDR3, the DNA is TGTGCCAGCTCACCAACGGACAGGGTATGGGAAAAACTGTTTTTT. Translating it yields CASSPTDRVWEKLFF.

This clone was seen more than once but under ten times. The gene calls are TRBV7-2 and TRBJ2-3, with 11 nucleotides matching TRBD2. With 6 bases clipped from V and 2 bases from J, the junction kept 13 bases outside the gene matches. Germline V gives CDR1 SGHTA, CDR2 FQGNSA. The CDR3 loop spans 18 amino acids. The CDR3 sequence is CASSYQTSGATYTDTQYF. For the CDR3, the DNA is TGTGCCAGCAGTTACCAGACTAGCGGGGCAACGTACACAGATACGCAGTATTTT.

The chain has TRBV3-1 (or the pseudogene TRBV3-2) and TRBJ2-7; TRBD2 aligns across 11 bases. Looked up from germline, CDR1 is LGHDT and CDR2 is YNNKEL (reference sequence). The CDR3 consists of 15 residues. Germline trimming cut 2 bases from V and 3 bases from J; bases unmatched to any gene: 3. CDR3 nucleotides: TGTGCCAGCAGCCAAAGACTAGCGGGGATCTACGAGCAGTACTTC. Translation gives CASSQRLAGIYEQYF.

V is TRBV27 and J is TRBJ2-5, with D unclear. The CDR3 runs to 13 residues. Trimming cost V 3 bases and J 9 bases, with 14 bases left between them. Germline V gene lookup returns CDR1 MNHEY and CDR2 SMNVEV (reference sequence). CDR3 loop: CASSLSSVAAQYF. The DNA for the CDR3 is TGTGCCAGCAGTTTGTCCTCGGTTGCGGCCCAGTACTTC.

A few counts support this clone. This chain uses TRBV4-1 with TRBJ1-5; 8 nucleotides agree with TRBD1. The CDR3 length is 13 residues. Germline trimming cut 4 bases from V and 4 bases from J; bases unmatched to any gene: 0. Germline V gene sequence: CDR1 MGHRA, CDR2 YSYEKL. The CDR3 region is CASSRTGNQPQHF. The CDR3 DNA follows: TGCGCCAGCAGCCGGACAGGGAATCAGCCCCAGCATTTT.

V is TRBV5-5 and J is TRBJ2-1; D is undetermined. Per germline, CDR1 SGHKS and CDR2 YYEKEE (reference sequence). Trimming cost V 2 bases and J 10 bases, with 7 bases left between them. CDR3 size: 11 residues. CDR3 sequence (DNA): TGTGCCAGCAGCTTTGAGTGGGAGCAGTTCTTC. Protein: CASSFEWEQFF. The entire variable domain, with the rest obtained from reference TRBV5-5 and TRBJ2-1, is as follows: DAGVTQSPTHLIKTRGQQVTLRCSPISGHKSVSWYQQVLGQGPQFIFQYYEKEERGRGNFPDRFSARQFPNYSSELNVNALLLGDSALYLCASSFEWEQFFGPGTRLTVL.

The chain links TRBV27 to TRBJ1-4; 9 bases match TRBD1. The V segment lost 4 bases and the J segment 5 bases; nucleotides outside the gene matches: 2. The CDR3 sequence is 14 residues long. CDR1 is MNHEY and CDR2 is SMNVEV in the germline V gene (reference sequence). The CDR3 nucleotides are TGTGCCAGCAGTTCGGACAGGGGCAATGAAAAACTGTTTTTT. It specifies CASSSDRGNEKLFF.

This chain connects TRBV7-2 to TRBJ1-1; D is perhaps TRBD1 (5 bases). CDR3 length: 14 amino acids. With 4 bases removed from V and 8 bases from J, the gap between germline ends came to 17 bases. Germline V gene data show CDR1 as SGHTA and CDR2 as FQGNSA. CDR3 region: CASSSRAGEGEAFF. CDR3 DNA: TGTGCCAGCAGCTCTAGGGCCGGGGAGGGGGAAGCTTTCTTT. The variable domain in full, completed from reference TRBV7-2 and TRBJ1-1, reads GAGVSQSPSNKVTEKGKDVELRCDPISGHTALYWYRQSLGQGLEFLIYFQGNSAPDKSGLPSDRFSAERTGGSVSTLTIQRTQQEDSAVYLCASSSRAGEGEAFFGQGTRLTVV.

The DNA of the CDR3 is TGTGCCAGCAGCGCCTCCAGGGAGACAGGGGGCTATGGCTACACCTTC. Amino acids: CASSASRETGGYGYTF. This rearrangement joins TRBV9 to TRBJ1-2, with 9 positions matching TRBD1. Germline-derived CDR1 and CDR2 are SGDLS and YYNGEE. After removal of 3 bases from V and 4 bases from J, the junction contained 10 bases not matched to a gene. The CDR3 covers 16 residues.

V usage is TRBV7-9 and J usage is TRBJ1-4; 9 nucleotides line up with TRBD1. The junction had 6 bases not matched to a gene; V was cut back by 5 bases and J by 5 bases. Germline values: CDR1 SEHNR, CDR2 FQNEAQ (reference sequence). The CDR3 is 15 amino acids. In DNA form, the CDR3 reads TGTGCCAGCAGCAACAGGGACAGGGAGAATGAAAAACTGTTTTTT. Translation gives CASSNRDRENEKLFF. Variable domain in full (rest from reference TRBV7-9 and TRBJ1-4): DTGVSQNPRHKITKRGQNVTFRCDPISEHNRLYWYRQTLGQGPEFLTYFQNEAQLEKSRLLSDRFSAERPKGSFSTLEIQRTEQGDSAMYLCASSNRDRENEKLFFGSGTQLSVL.

The chain employs TRBV6-4 and TRBJ2-2; D is uncertain. This CDR3 is 13 amino acids long. Germline V CDR1 and CDR2: MRHNA, SNTAGT. V shed 2 bases and J shed 3 bases, with 4 bases lying between them. This CDR3 reads CASSDTYTGELFF. The DNA for the CDR3 is TGTGCCAGCAGTGACACTTACACCGGGGAGCTGTTTTTT.

This clone was recorded many times. The chain links TRBV19 to TRBJ2-5, with 8 bases aligning to TRBD2. Germline CDR1 LNHDA, CDR2 SQIVND (reference sequence). The ends lost 5 bases at V and 2 bases at J; junction bases unmatched: 10. The CDR3 covers 16 residues. CDR3 protein: CASSRHPTSEQETQYF. CDR3 coding DNA: TGTGCCAGTAGTCGACACCCGACTAGCGAACAAGAGACCCAGTACTTC.

V and J are TRBV29-1 and TRBJ2-5; D remains unclear. Trimming pared 4 bases from V and 4 bases from J, leaving 13 bases between. CDR3 length equals 13 residues. CDR1 SQVTM and CDR2 ANQGSEA come from the germline V gene. CDR3 DNA sequence: TGCAGCGTTGCCCCGAGATTCCGAGAGACCCAGTACTTC. Translated, it gives CSVAPRFRETQYF.

This chain uses TRBV6-1 with TRBJ1-1; D may be TRBD1 (6 bases). The ends were cut back, 3 bases at V and 9 bases at J, with 14 bases in the middle. The germline V gene encodes CDR1 MNHNS and CDR2 SASEGT. This CDR3 region has 13 residues. DNA of the CDR3: TGTGCCAGCAGTGACAGAGGGGGAGGGAAAGCTTTCTTT. Amino acid sequence: CASSDRGGGKAFF.

The chain recombines TRBV30 with TRBJ2-5; a possible D gene is TRBD2 (5 bases). The CDR3 loop spans 14 amino acids. Germline values: CDR1 GTSNPN, CDR2 SVGIG (reference sequence). Trimming shortened V by 3 bases and J by 3 bases, and 14 bases separated the two germline ends. The CDR3: CAWRGSAYEETQYF. CDR3 sequence (DNA): TGTGCCTGGAGAGGTAGCGCCTACGAAGAGACCCAGTACTTC.

This clone was counted a single time. This CDR3 is CASSLARSSSYEQYF. The CDR3 coding sequence is TGTGCCAGCAGCTTAGCCAGGTCGAGCTCCTACGAGCAGTACTTC. The chain employs TRBV7-8 and TRBJ2-7; D not resolved. Looked up from germline, CDR1 is SGHVS and CDR2 is FQNEAQ. This CDR3 is 15 amino acids long. V lost 0 bases and J 0 bases, leaving 9 bases between the germline ends. Supplemented by reference TRBV7-8 and TRBJ2-7, the full variable domain reads GAGVSQSPRYKVAKRGQDVALRCDPISGHVSLFWYQQALGQGPEFLTYFQNEAQLDKSGLPSDRFFAERPEGSVSTLKIQRTQQEDSAVYLCASSLARSSSYEQYFGPGTRLTVT.

V is TRBV7-2 and J is TRBJ2-2, with 8 nucleotides matching TRBD1. With 5 bases clipped from V and 0 bases from J, the junction kept 5 bases outside the gene matches. The CDR3 is made up of 16 amino acids. In germline, CDR1 is SGHTA, CDR2 FQGNSA. CDR3 protein: CASSRTGTANTGELFF. In nucleotides, the CDR3 is TGTGCCAGCAGCCGGACAGGGACAGCGAACACCGGGGAGCTGTTTTTT. Full variable domain (outside the CDR3, taken from reference TRBV7-2 and TRBJ2-2): GAGVSQSPSNKVTEKGKDVELRCDPISGHTALYWYRQSLGQGLEFLIYFQGNSAPDKSGLPSDRFSAERTGGSVSTLTIQRTQQEDSAVYLCASSRTGTANTGELFFGEGSRLTVL.

The chain recombines TRBV30 with TRBJ1-2, with 7 nucleotides matching TRBD1. Germline CDR1 and CDR2: GTSNPN and SVGIG (reference sequence). The CDR3 spans 12 residues. With 5 bases clipped from V and 6 bases from J, the junction kept 6 bases outside the gene matches. The CDR3 here is CAWSRDRDGYTF. In nucleotides, the CDR3 is TGTGCCTGGTCTCGCGACAGGGATGGCTACACCTTC.

This clone showed up just a few times. The rearrangement joins TRBV4-3 to TRBJ2-5, with TRBD2 matching 10 bases. CDR1 and CDR2 from the germline V gene are LGHNA and YSLEER. The V and J ends lost 0 bases and 2 bases, in that order; junction bases with no gene match: 6. The CDR3 sequence is 17 residues long. Written as DNA, the CDR3 is TGCGCCAGCAGCCAAGAAGGGCTAGCGGGGGATCAAGAGACCCAGTACTTC. Encoded protein: CASSQEGLAGDQETQYF.

The CDR3 DNA reads TGTGCCAGCAGCTTATGGGCAGGGGACAGCACAGATACGCAGTATTTT. It codes for CASSLWAGDSTDTQYF. The chain is built from TRBV7-6 and TRBJ2-3; possible D gene TRBD1, 6 bases. The CDR3 loop spans 16 amino acids. V was trimmed by 2 bases and J by 0 bases, leaving 12 bases between them. Germline CDR1 SGHVS, CDR2 FNYEAQ.

This rearrangement joins TRBV5-1 to TRBJ2-1; D uncertain. The germline gives CDR1 SGHRS, CDR2 YFSETQ. The CDR3 is 12 residues long. The V end lost 0 bases, the J end lost 9 bases, and 7 bases lay between the germline ends. The CDR3 sequence is CASSLGGTEQFF. The CDR3 nucleotides read TGCGCCAGCAGCTTGGGCGGCACTGAGCAGTTCTTC.